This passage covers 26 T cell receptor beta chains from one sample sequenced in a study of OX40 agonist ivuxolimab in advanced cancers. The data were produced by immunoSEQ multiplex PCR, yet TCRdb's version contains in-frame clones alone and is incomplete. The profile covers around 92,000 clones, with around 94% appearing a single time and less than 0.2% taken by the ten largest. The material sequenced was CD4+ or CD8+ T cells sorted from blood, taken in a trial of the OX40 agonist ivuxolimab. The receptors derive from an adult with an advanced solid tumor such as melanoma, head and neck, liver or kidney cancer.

The CDR3 DNA reads TGTGCCAGCGGCGGCAGGGGGGTTGATACGCAGTATTTT. Translated: CASGGRGVDTQYF. The V and J genes are TRBV6-5 and TRBJ2-3, with D tentatively TRBD1 (7 bases). Germline-derived CDR1 and CDR2 are MNHEY and SVGAGI. The CDR3 is made up of 13 amino acids. Deletions cut 8 bases from V and 6 bases from J, with 15 bases between.

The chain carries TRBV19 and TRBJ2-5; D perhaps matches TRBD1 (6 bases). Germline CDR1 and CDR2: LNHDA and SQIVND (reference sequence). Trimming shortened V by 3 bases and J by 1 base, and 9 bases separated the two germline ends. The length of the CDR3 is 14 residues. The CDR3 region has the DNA TGTGCCAGTAGTATTAGGACAGTCCAAGAGACCCAGTACTTC. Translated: CASSIRTVQETQYF.

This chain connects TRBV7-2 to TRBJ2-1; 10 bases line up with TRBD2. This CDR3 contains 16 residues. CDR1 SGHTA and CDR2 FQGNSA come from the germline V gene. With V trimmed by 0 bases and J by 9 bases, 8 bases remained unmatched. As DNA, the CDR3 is TGTGCCAGCAGCTTAGCGAGCGGGAGGGCCTCGGGTGAGCAGTTCTTC. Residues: CASSLASGRASGEQFF.

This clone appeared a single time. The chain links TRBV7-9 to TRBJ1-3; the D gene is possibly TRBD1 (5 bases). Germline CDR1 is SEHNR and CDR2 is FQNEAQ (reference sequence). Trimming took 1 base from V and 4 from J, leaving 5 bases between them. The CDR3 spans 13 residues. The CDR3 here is CASSLGTGNTIYF. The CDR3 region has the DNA TGTGCCAGCAGCTTAGGGACAGGAAACACCATATATTTT.

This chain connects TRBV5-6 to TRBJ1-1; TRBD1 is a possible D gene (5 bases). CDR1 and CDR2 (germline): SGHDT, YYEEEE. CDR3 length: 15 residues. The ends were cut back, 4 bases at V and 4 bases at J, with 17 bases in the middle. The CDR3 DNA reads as TGTGCCAGCAGCCTTACCCGGGCCGGGGGCACTGAAGCTTTCTTT. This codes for CASSLTRAGGTEAFF.

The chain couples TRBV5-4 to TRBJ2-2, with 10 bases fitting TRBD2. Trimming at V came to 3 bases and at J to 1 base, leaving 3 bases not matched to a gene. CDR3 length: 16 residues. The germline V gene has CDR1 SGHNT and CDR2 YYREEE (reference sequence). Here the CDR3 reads CASSSASGRNTGELFF. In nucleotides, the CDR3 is TGTGCCAGCAGCTCCGCTAGCGGGAGGAACACCGGGGAGCTGTTTTTT. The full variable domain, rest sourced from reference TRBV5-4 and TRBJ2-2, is ETGVTQSPTHLIKTRGQQVTLRCSSQSGHNTVSWYQQALGQGPQFIFQYYREEENGRGNFPPRFSGLQFPNYSSELNVNALELDDSALYLCASSSASGRNTGELFFGEGSRLTVL.

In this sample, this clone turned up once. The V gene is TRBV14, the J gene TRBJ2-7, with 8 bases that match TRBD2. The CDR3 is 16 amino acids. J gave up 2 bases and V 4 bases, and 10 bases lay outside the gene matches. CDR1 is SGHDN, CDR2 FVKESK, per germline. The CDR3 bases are TGTGCCAGCAGCCTCGTCAGCGGGAGAGGCCCCTACGAGCAGTACTTC. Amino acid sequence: CASSLVSGRGPYEQYF.

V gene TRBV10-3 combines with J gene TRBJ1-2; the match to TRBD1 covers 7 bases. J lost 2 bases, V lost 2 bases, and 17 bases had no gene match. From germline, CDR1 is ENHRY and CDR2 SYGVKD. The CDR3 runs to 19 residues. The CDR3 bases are TGTGCCATCAGTGAGGAGGTAAAGATGGGGACAGTATTAAACTATGGCTACACCTTC. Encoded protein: CAISEEVKMGTVLNYGYTF.

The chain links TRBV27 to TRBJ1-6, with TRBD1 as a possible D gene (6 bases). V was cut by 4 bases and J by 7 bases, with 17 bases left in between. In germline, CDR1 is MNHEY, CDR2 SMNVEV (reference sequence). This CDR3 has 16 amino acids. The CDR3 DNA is TGTGCCAGCAGTTACCAAACAGGGAGTTCCAATTCACCCCTCCACTTT. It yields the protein CASSYQTGSSNSPLHF.

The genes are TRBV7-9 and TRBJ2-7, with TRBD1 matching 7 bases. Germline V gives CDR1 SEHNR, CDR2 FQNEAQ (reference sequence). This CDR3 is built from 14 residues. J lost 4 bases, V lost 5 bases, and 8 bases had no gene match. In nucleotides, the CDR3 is TGTGCCAGCAGCACGACAGGGTCGAAGTACGAGCAGTACTTC. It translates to CASSTTGSKYEQYF.

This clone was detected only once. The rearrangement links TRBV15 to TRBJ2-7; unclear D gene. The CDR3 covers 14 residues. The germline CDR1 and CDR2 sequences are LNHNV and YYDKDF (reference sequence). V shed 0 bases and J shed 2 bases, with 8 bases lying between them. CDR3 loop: CATSREAQTYEQYF. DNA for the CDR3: TGTGCCACCAGCAGAGAGGCACAAACCTACGAGCAGTACTTC.

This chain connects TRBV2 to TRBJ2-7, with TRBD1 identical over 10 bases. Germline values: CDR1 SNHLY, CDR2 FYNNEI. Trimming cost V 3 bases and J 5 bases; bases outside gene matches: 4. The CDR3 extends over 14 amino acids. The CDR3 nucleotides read TGTGCCAGCAGTGAGGGGACAGGGGTGCACGAGCAGTACTTC. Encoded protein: CASSEGTGVHEQYF.

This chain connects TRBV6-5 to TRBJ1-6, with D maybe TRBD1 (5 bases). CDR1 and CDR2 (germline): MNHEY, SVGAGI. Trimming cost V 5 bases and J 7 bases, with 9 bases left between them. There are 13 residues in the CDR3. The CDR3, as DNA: TGTGCCAGCAGTCTCGACAGAAATTCACCCCTCCACTTT. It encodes CASSLDRNSPLHF.

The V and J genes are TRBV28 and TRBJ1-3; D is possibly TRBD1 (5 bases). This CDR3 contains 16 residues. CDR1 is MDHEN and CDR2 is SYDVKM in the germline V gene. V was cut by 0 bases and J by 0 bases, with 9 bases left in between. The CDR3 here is CASSLWTGGSGNTIYF. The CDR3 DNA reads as TGTGCCAGCAGTTTATGGACCGGGGGCTCTGGAAACACCATATATTTT.

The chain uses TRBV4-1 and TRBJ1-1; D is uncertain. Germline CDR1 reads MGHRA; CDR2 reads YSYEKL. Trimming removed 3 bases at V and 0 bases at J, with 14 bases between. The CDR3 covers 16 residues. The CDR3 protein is CASSQWDEGMNTEAFF. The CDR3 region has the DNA TGCGCCAGCAGCCAGTGGGATGAGGGTATGAACACTGAAGCTTTCTTT.

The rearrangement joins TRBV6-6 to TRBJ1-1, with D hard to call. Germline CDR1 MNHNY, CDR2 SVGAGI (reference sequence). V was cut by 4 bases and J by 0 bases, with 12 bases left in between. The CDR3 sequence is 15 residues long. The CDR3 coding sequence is TGTGCCAGCAGTTCCTGGGATAAGATGAACACTGAAGCTTTCTTT. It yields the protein CASSSWDKMNTEAFF.

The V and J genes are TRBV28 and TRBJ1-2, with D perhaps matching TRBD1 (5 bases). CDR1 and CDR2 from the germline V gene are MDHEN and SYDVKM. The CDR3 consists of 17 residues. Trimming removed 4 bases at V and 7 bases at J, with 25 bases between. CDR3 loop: CASSSGQGGPYSFGYTF. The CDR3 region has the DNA TGTGCCAGCAGTTCCGGGCAGGGTGGTCCCTATTCCTTTGGCTACACCTTC.

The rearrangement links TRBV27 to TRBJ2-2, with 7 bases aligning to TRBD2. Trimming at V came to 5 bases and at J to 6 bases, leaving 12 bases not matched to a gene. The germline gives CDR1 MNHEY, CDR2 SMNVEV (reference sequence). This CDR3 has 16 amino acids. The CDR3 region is CASSRREAGRPGELFF. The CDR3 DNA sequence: TGTGCCAGCAGTAGACGGGAGGCAGGCCGCCCCGGGGAGCTGTTTTTT.

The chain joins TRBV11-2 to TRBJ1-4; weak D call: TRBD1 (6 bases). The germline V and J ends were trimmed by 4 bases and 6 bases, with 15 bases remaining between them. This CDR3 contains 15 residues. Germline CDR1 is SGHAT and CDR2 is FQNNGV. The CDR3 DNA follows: TGTGCCAGCAGCTCCTTACAGGGAAAGGATGAAAAACTGTTTTTT. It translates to CASSSLQGKDEKLFF.

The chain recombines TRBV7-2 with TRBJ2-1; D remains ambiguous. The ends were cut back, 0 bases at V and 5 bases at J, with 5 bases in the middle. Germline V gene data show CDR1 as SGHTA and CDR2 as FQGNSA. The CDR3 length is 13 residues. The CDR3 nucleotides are TGTGCCAGCAGCTTAGCGGATAACAATGAGCAGTTCTTC. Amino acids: CASSLADNNEQFF.

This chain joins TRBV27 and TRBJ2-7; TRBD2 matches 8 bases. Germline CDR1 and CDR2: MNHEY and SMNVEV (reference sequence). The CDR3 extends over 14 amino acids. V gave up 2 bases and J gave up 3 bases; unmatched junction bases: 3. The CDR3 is CASSLKREHYEQYF. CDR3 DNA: TGTGCCAGCAGTTTAAAGCGGGAGCACTACGAGCAGTACTTC.

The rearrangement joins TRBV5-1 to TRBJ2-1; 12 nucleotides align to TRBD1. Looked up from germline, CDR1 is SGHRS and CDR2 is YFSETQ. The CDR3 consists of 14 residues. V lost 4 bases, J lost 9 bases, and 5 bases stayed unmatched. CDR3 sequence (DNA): TGCGCCAGCAGCAGCGGGACAGGGGGCACTGAGCAGTTCTTC. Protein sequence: CASSSGTGGTEQFF.

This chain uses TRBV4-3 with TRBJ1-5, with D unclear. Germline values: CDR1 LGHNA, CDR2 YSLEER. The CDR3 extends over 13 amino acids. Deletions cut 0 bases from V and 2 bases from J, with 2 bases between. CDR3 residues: CASSQDRNQPQHF. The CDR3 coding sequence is TGCGCCAGCAGCCAAGACCGCAATCAGCCCCAGCATTTT.

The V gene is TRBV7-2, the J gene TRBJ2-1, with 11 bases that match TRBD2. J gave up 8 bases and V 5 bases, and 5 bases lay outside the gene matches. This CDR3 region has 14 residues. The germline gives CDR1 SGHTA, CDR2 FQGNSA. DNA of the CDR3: TGTGCCAGCAGCGATGGACTAGCGGGTTATGAGCAGTTCTTC. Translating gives CASSDGLAGYEQFF.

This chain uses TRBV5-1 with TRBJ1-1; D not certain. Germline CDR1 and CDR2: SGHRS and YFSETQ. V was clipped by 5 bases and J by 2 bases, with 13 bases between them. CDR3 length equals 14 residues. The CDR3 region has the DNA TGCGCCAGCAGTTCACAAGTAGGTAACACTGAAGCTTTCTTT. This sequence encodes CASSSQVGNTEAFF.

The CDR3 DNA is TGTGCCAGCAGCCTCTTTGCCAGCGGGAGAGGAGATACGCAGTATTTT. Its translation: CASSLFASGRGDTQYF. This chain joins TRBV7-3 and TRBJ2-3; 8 bases are a match to TRBD2. The V gene end was trimmed by 5 bases and the J gene end by 5 bases; junction bases not matched to a gene: 12. The CDR3 is made up of 16 amino acids. Germline V gene sequence: CDR1 SGHTA, CDR2 FQGTGA.